The entry below describes one T cell receptor (beta chain). What antigen it recognizes has not been identified. There are no base qualities to consult, and no much larger clone falls within one base. TCRbeta CDR3 regions were amplified from genomic DNA using the immunoSEQ Assay, a bias-controlled multiplex PCR. As for how the authors treated the data: Within the assay, amplification of reference gene primers was used to estimate how many nucleated cells each sample contained. To quantify the absolute abundance of each unique TCRbeta CDR3 rearrangement, sequence reads were collapsed and filtered. For each sample, productive Simpson clonality was calculated by taking the square root of Simpson's diversity index across productive rearrangements. The source is immuneACCESS, and TCRdb retained only in-frame sequences with V and J called. Part of the clones is not carried over; for the studies checked, unresolved V genes explain less than half of this, and the remainder is unexplained. That table is the source of V, J and clone size, and D and trimming were worked out from the DNA. The sample table contains about 170,000 clones; only one count was recorded for 90% of them. Jointly, the top ten make up about 0.54% of the sample.

These data are taken from a study of blood T cell repertoires in COVID-19 (dated by TCRdb to 2020 to 2021). Background for the entire study: Samples covering the acute and convalescent phases of COVID-19 were provided by collaborators in the United States, Italy and Spain. The material from the prospective study consisted of cDNA or gDNA derived from T cells, B-cell-depleted T cells, or PBMCs. Subjects who had been exposed to COVID-19, were actively infected with it, or had recovered from it provided the deeply sampled blood TCRbeta repertoires that made up the dataset. The repertoires were released in a freely available public database meant as a resource for research on the immune response to SARS-CoV-2. Samples were obtained from the ongoing ImmuneRACE study (first 160 participants) and from over a thousand subjects provided by 6 global collaborators. Sample metadata almost always included a de-identified subject ID, COVID-19 status, age in years and sex. Where available, HLA class I and class II types were taken from metadata supplied by the sample provider and were not determined by assay-based typing. The paper as a whole reports these results and caveats: The quantity of clinical and demographic metadata differed by source and by participant and was supplied without curation.

The collaborating institutions used their own protocols to collect whole blood in K2EDTA tubes. Collaborator samples were shipped for TCRbeta analysis as frozen whole blood, isolated PBMCs, or DNA extracted from either sample type. Including the terminal cysteine and phenylalanine, the CDR3 comprises 14 residues. The CDR3 DNA has 42 bases and is translated from base 1. CDR1 and CDR2, looked up from the germline V gene, are SQVTM and ANQGSEA. Deletion took 6 bases off V and 0 bases off J, with a span of 12 bases between the germline ends. The receptor chain draws on TRBV29-1 and TRBJ2-4; perhaps TRBD1 is the D gene, with 5 bases matching. Material: peripheral blood. The TCR was taken from a man between 45 and 60 years old with acute or convalescent COVID-19. The CDR3 loop reads CSVRQKLAKNIQYF. The DNA is TGCAGCGTGAGACAGAAATTAGCCAAAAACATTCAGTACTTC.